One T cell receptor (beta chain) is described in this entry. As yet, its antigen is unknown. Profiling relied on immunoSEQ multiplex PCR, and the TCRdb table lists in-frame clones only, not all of them. The table has 65,000 to 70,000 clones, about 81% seen once; the top ten hold 0.4% to 0.45%. This record comes from a study of OX40 agonist ivuxolimab in advanced cancers. About the research overall: Patients received ivuxolimab, an agonistic anti-OX40 (CD134) antibody. Three partial responders included one hepatocellular carcinoma patient and two cutaneous melanoma patients. Findings of the study overall: Blood T cells, both CD4+ and CD8+, expanded clonally by week 6 at 0.1 to 3.0 mg/kg.

V lost 6 bases and J 9 bases, leaving 17 bases between the germline ends. This CDR3 comprises 13 residues. Per the germline V gene, CDR1 is MNHNS and CDR2 is SASEGT. The TCR sequence derives from an adult with an advanced solid tumor such as melanoma, head and neck, liver or kidney cancer. This sample comprised CD4+ or CD8+ T cells sorted from blood, obtained in a trial of the OX40 agonist ivuxolimab. V gene TRBV6-1 combines with J gene TRBJ1-2; possibly TRBD1 for D (5 bases). The DNA for the CDR3 is TGTGCCAGCAGACACCGGACAACCCGGAGCTACACCTTC. The encoded protein is CASRHRTTRSYTF.